The 8 T cell receptor beta chains given below trace back to one sample, sequenced in a study of vaccination and CD4 T cells after COVID-19. The treatment is: approximately nine-day PBMC culture with coronavirus spike peptide pools or control peptides (ViraFEST assay). Oncomine TCR Beta short-read sequencing was applied to DNA from cultured CD4+ T cells. Via MiXCR, TCRdb re-called the PCR reads, giving one row per CDR3 protein. The profile covers approximately 16,000 distinct CDR3 sequences, with 53% appearing a single time and 4% to 5.5% taken by the ten largest. Their antigens remain unidentified. The sequencing here drew on CD4+ T cells from blood, cultured in vitro, taken before SARS-CoV-2 vaccination. Receptor source: a human donor who had recovered from COVID-19.

The chain has TRBV29-1 and TRBJ2-3; D gene uncertain. This CDR3 contains 11 residues. V lost 5 bases and J lost 9, with 12 bases in between. Germline CDR1 is SQVTM and CDR2 is ANQGSEA. CDR3 sequence (DNA): TGCAGCGTTAACGTCCTGGAAACGCAGTATTTT. It encodes CSVNVLETQYF.

This chain connects TRBV24-1 to TRBJ2-7; 9 positions match TRBD2. Germline CDR1 and CDR2: KGHDR and SFDVKD. The CDR3 length is 15 residues. With 4 bases clipped from V and 0 bases from J, the junction kept 3 bases outside the gene matches. The CDR3 loop reads CATSEAGGSSYEQYF. The CDR3 DNA reads as TGTGCCACCAGTGAGGCGGGGGGGAGCTCCTACGAGCAGTACTTC.

The chain links TRBV6-2 or TRBV6-3 to TRBJ2-7; TRBD2 might be the D (6 bases). Germline CDR1 and CDR2: MNHEY and SVGEGT. The length of the CDR3 is 11 residues. Trimming removed 10 bases from V and 4 bases from J, with 11 bases in between. CDR3 residues: CATGAGYEQYF. For the CDR3, the DNA is TGTGCCACCGGGGCGGGGTACGAGCAGTACTTC.

This chain links TRBV28 with TRBJ1-3; TRBD1 matches at 7 bases. The CDR3 is 16 residues long. V dropped 5 bases and J dropped 4; count of bases not matched to a gene: 11. Germline CDR1 reads MDHEN; CDR2 reads SYDVKM. This chain's CDR3 is CASSLEGRQGGNTIYF. CDR3 DNA sequence: TGTGCCAGCAGTCTTGAGGGCAGACAGGGAGGAAACACCATATATTTT.

This clonotype was picked up a small number of times. The chain carries TRBV20-1 and TRBJ2-3; D remains unclear. The CDR3 consists of 12 residues. V was cut by 5 bases and J by 6 bases, with 12 bases left in between. Germline loops: CDR1 DFQATT, CDR2 SNEGSKA (reference sequence). The CDR3 bases are TGCAGTGCTCCCCGTTTGAGTGATACGCAGTATTTT. It is translated as CSAPRLSDTQYF.

In its sample, this clonotype was seen once. For the CDR3, the DNA is TGTGCCAGCAGATCAAGTCAGAACACTGAAGCTTTCTTT. Amino acid sequence: CASRSSQNTEAFF. The chain combines TRBV11-3 with TRBJ1-1, with D hard to call. V lost 6 bases and J 1 base, leaving 9 bases between the germline ends. Germline V lookup: CDR1 SGHNT, CDR2 YENEEA. The CDR3 loop spans 13 amino acids.

The chain recombines TRBV6-5 with TRBJ1-1; no firm D call. Trimming left V 2 bases short and J 2 bases short, with 15 bases between. From germline, CDR1 is MNHEY and CDR2 SVGAGI. The length of the CDR3 is 16 residues. CDR3 protein: CASSYRSAYPNTEAFF. The DNA of the CDR3 is TGTGCCAGCAGTTACCGGTCAGCCTATCCCAACACTGAAGCTTTCTTT.

The chain employs TRBV4-3 and TRBJ1-2; TRBD1 matches 7 bases. The V segment lost 0 bases and the J segment 0 bases; nucleotides outside the gene matches: 7. CDR3 length: 17 residues. Per the germline V gene, CDR1 is LGHNA and CDR2 is YSLEER. CDR3 DNA: TGCGCCAGCAGCCAAGACAGGGGGAGTCACCCTAACTATGGCTACACCTTC. Protein: CASSQDRGSHPNYGYTF.